These 5 T cell receptor beta chains were sequenced from one sample in a study of cytomegalovirus exposure and HLA in healthy donors. PCR was performed using 60 Vbeta and 13 Jbeta primers. The assay was immunoSEQ multiplex PCR, and TCRdb's table has in-frame clones only and misses some. The data show over 150,000 clones, with roughly 79% seen just once and around 14% held by the top ten. Source material: PBMCs. These receptors were obtained from a woman aged 50 to 65 in good health and CMV-seronegative.

The V and J genes are TRBV7-9 and TRBJ2-3; 8 nucleotides match TRBD2. The ends lost 5 bases at V and 6 bases at J; junction bases unmatched: 7. The CDR3 has 14 amino acids. CDR1 and CDR2 (germline): SEHNR, FQNEAQ (reference sequence). DNA of the CDR3: TGTGCCAGCAGCCTTAGCGGGGCAAGGGATACGCAGTATTTT. It yields the protein CASSLSGARDTQYF.

The chain combines TRBV6-5 with TRBJ2-2; maybe TRBD1 (5 bases). This CDR3 has 13 residues. Trimming removed 2 bases at V and 4 bases at J, with 5 bases between. CDR1 and CDR2 from the germline V gene are MNHEY and SVGAGI. This CDR3 reads CASSYGATGELFF. In DNA form, the CDR3 reads TGTGCCAGCAGTTACGGGGCCACCGGGGAGCTGTTTTTT.

The rearrangement joins TRBV9 to TRBJ1-1; D possibly corresponds to TRBD1 (6 bases). This CDR3 comprises 14 residues. V was pared by 4 bases and J by 2 bases, with 12 bases between. Germline V CDR1 and CDR2: SGDLS, YYNGEE. This CDR3 is CASSLTGLNTEAFF. The DNA for the CDR3 is TGTGCCAGCAGCCTAACAGGGCTCAACACTGAAGCTTTCTTT.

The chain carries TRBV28 and TRBJ2-3, with 8 bases matching TRBD2. Germline CDR1 and CDR2: MDHEN and SYDVKM. CDR3 length equals 13 residues. V trimming: 5 bases; J trimming: 3 bases; junction bases outside the gene matches: 1. This chain's CDR3 is CASSGGGTDTQYF. DNA for the CDR3: TGTGCCAGCAGTGGCGGGGGGACAGATACGCAGTATTTT.

This chain links TRBV5-1 with TRBJ2-5; TRBD1 matches at 11 bases. The trim removed 2 bases at V and 1 base at J, leaving 1 base unmatched. The CDR3 sequence is 15 residues long. The germline V gene encodes CDR1 SGHRS and CDR2 YFSETQ. The CDR3, as DNA: TGCGCCAGCAGCTTTGGGACAGGGGGCCAAGAGACCCAGTACTTC. Translating gives CASSFGTGGQETQYF.